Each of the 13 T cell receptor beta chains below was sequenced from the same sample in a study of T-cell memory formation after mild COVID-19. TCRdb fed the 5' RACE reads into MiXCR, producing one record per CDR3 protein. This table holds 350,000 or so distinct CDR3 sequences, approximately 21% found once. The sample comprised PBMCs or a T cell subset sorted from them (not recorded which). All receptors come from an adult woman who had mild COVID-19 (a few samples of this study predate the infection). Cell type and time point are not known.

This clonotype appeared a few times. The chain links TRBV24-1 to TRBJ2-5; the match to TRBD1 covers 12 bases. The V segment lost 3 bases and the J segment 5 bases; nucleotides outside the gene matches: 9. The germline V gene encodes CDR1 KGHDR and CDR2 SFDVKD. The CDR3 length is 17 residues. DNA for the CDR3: TGTGCCACCAGTGATCCTCCGGGACAGGGGGCTGGGGAGACCCAGTACTTC. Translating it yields CATSDPPGQGAGETQYF.

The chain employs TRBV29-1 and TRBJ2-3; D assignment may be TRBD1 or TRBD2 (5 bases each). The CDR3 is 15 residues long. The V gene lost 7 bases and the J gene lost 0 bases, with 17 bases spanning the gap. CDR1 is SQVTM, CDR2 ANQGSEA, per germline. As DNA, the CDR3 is TGCAGCGGAGTATTATCGGGGACGAGCACAGATACGCAGTATTTT. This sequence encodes CSGVLSGTSTDTQYF.

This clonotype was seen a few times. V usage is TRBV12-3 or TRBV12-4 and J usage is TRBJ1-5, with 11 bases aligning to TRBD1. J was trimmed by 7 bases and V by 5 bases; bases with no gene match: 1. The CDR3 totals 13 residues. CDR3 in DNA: TGTGCCAGCAGTGGACAGGGGGCCCAGCCCCAGCATTTT. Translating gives CASSGQGAQPQHF.

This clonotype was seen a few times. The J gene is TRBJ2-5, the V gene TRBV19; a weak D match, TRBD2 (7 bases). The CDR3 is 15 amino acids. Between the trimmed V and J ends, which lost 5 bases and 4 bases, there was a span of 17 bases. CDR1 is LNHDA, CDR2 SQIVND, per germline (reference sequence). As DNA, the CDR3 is TGTGCCAGTAGTGGGCGGGGGCTAGGAGCAGAGACCCAGTACTTC. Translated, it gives CASSGRGLGAETQYF.

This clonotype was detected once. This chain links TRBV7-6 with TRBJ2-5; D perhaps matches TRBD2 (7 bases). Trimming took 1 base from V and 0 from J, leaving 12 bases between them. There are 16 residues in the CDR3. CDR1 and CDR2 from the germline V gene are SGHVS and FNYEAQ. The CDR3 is CASSLETGGHQETQYF. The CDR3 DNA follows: TGTGCCAGCAGCTTAGAGACGGGGGGCCACCAAGAGACCCAGTACTTC. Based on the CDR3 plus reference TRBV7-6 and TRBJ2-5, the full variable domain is GAGVSQSPRYKVTKRGQDVALRCDPISGHVSLYWYRQALGQGPEFLTYFNYEAQQDKSGLPNDRFSAERPEGSISTLTIQRTEQRDSAMYRCASSLETGGHQETQYFGPGTRLLVL.

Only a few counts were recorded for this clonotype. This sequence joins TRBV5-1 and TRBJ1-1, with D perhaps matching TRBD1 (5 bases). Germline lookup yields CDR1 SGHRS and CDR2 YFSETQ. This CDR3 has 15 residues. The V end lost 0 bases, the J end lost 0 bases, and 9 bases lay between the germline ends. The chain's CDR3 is CASSLDTRVNTEAFF. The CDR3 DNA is TGCGCCAGCAGCTTGGATACCAGGGTGAACACTGAAGCTTTCTTT.

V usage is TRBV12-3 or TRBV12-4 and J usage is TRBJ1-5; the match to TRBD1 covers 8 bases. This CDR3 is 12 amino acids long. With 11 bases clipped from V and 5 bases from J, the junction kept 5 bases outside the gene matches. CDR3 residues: CAGTGGHQPQHF. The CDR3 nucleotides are TGTGCCGGAACAGGGGGACATCAGCCCCAGCATTTT.

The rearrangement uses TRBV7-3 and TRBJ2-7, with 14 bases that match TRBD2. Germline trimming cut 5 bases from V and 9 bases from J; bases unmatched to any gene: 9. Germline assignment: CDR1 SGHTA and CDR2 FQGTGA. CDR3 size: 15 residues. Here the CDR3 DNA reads TGTGCCAGCAGCCCCGCCGGGACTAGCGGGAGTTGGCAGTACTTC. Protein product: CASSPAGTSGSWQYF.

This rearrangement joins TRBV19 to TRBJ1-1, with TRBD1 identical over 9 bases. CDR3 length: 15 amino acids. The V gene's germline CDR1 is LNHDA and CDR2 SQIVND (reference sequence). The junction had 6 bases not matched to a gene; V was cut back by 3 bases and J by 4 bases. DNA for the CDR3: TGTGCCAGTAGTATGGGACAGGGCTACCTCACTGAAGCTTTCTTT. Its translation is CASSMGQGYLTEAFF.

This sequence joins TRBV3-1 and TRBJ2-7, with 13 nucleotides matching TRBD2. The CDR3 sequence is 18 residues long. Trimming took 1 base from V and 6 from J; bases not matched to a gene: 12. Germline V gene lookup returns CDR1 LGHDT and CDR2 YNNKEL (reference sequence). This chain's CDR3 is CASSQVGTSGAETSEQYF. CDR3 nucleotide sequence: TGTGCCAGCAGCCAAGTCGGGACTAGCGGGGCCGAGACTTCCGAGCAGTACTTC.

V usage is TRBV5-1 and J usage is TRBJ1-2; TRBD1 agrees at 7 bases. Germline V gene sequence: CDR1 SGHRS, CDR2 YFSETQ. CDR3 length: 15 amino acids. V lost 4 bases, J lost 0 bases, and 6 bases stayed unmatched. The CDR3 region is CASSPPTGTNYGYTF. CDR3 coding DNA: TGCGCCAGCAGCCCGCCGACAGGGACTAACTATGGCTACACCTTC.

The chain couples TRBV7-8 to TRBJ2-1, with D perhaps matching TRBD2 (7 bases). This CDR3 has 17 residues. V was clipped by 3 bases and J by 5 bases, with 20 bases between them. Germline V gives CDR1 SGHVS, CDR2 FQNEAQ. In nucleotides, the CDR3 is TGTGCCAGCAGCTTGGGGGGGTACCGGGACACACACAATGAGCAGTTCTTC. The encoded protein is CASSLGGYRDTHNEQFF.

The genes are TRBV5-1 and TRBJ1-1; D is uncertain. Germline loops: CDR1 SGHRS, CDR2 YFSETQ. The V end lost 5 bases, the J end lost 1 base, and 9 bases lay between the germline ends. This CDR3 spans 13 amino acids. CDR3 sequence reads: CASSEFGNTEAFF. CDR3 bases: TGCGCCAGCAGTGAGTTTGGGAACACTGAAGCTTTCTTT.